Here is one T cell receptor beta chain with its context. Its antigen is as yet unknown. No DNA is shown, since the ends of the CDR3 on it are uncertain; the CDR3 is the one TCRdb lists. Generated by immunoSEQ multiplex PCR, the TCRdb table keeps only in-frame clones and is missing some. The sample records around 88,000 clones, about nine tenths being singletons. The record originates from a study of T cell responses to AZD1222 COVID-19 vaccine. Germline V gene sequence: CDR1 PRHDT, CDR2 FYEKMQ (reference sequence). The CDR3 numbers 15 amino acids, ends counted. Study outcomes and limitations: The donor cohort was predominantly white British with a female majority, and clonal diversity may have been underestimated.

The chain employs TRBV13 and TRBJ1-3. This clonotype was obtained from an adult in good health. Sequenced material: peripheral blood, taken on day 0 of MenACWY control vaccination. CDR3: CASSFGPGAGNTIYF.